These T cell receptor beta chains were read from a single sample in a study of T cell responses to AZD1222 COVID-19 vaccine. Generated by immunoSEQ multiplex PCR, the TCRdb table keeps only in-frame clones and is missing some. The data contain about 53,000 clones, 65% to 85% of them seen just once; the ten biggest clones take up roughly 27%. The sequences come from peripheral blood, collected on day 0 of AZD1222 vaccination. These TCRs come from an adult in good health. CDR3s include the opening cysteine and the closing phenylalanine or tryptophan. The order of the fields is V gene, clone size, D gene, CDR3 protein. A D gene is named only where the DNA matches it firmly. Expanded clones get a size class; other rows say once, few or many, or leave the size out.

V: TRBV30; size: NA; D: NA; CDR3: CAWREQGQETQYF
V: TRBV7-2; size: NA; D: NA; CDR3: CASSLEGGEQYF
V: TRBV7-9; size: NA; D: TRBD2; CDR3: CASSSSGRKPSTDTQYF
V: TRBV13; size: NA; D: TRBD1; CDR3: CASSLGGQGLHEQYF
V: TRBV11-3; size: NA; D: NA; CDR3: CASSLGRAYNEQFF
V: TRBV3-1/TRBV3-2; size: NA; D: NA; CDR3: CASSLGSDQPQHF
V: TRBV28; size: NA; D: TRBD1; CDR3: CASSLMGQGQETQYF
V: TRBV5-4; size: few; D: NA; CDR3: CASSLELGVVQETQYF
V: TRBV7-2; size: NA; D: NA; CDR3: CASSYSRDYGYTF
V: TRBV5-1; size: NA; D: NA; CDR3: CASSPEEGMNTEAFF
V: TRBV5-1; size: NA; D: TRBD2; CDR3: CASSPTSGYAGELFF
V: TRBV6-5; size: NA; D: TRBD1; CDR3: CASSSTGTGVYEQYF
V: TRBV3-1/TRBV3-2; size: NA; D: NA; CDR3: CASEGRGVNTEAFF
V: TRBV28; size: NA; D: NA; CDR3: CASSLPAGDEQYF
V: TRBV18; size: NA; D: NA; CDR3: CASSVNTGELFF
V: TRBV25-1; size: NA; D: TRBD1; CDR3: CASTPQGIYSPLHF
V: TRBV7-2; size: NA; D: TRBD2; CDR3: CASSLEVERGLYNEQFF
V: TRBV28; size: NA; D: NA; CDR3: CASRYRGHNSPLHF
V: TRBV5-6; size: NA; D: NA; CDR3: CASSWTGAVSYNEQFF
V: TRBV21-1; size: few; D: NA; CDR3: CASTKTQNTEAFF
V: TRBV12-3/TRBV12-4; size: NA; D: NA; CDR3: CASSPGREKLFF
V: TRBV5-1; size: NA; D: TRBD1; CDR3: CASSLGQGNSPLHF
V: TRBV24-1; size: NA; D: TRBD1; CDR3: CATRTGESETQYF
V: TRBV29-1; size: NA; D: NA; CDR3: CSVEIAYEQYF
V: TRBV19; size: NA; D: TRBD1; CDR3: CASRIGTGAYGYTF
V: TRBV9; size: NA; D: TRBD2; CDR3: CASSVETSGRELTDTQYF